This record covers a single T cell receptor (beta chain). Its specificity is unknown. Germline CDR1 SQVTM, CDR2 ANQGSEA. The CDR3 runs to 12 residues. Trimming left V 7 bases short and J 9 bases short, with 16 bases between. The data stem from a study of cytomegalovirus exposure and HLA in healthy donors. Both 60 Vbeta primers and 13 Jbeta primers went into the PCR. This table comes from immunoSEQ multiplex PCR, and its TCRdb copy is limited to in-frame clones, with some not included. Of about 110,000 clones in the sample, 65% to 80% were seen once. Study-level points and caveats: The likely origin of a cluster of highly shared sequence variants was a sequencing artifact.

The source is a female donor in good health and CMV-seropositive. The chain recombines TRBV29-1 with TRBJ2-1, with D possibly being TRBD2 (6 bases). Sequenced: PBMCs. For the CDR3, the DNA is TGCAGCGCCGCTACTAGCTGGGGTGAGCAGTTCTTC. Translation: CSAATSWGEQFF.